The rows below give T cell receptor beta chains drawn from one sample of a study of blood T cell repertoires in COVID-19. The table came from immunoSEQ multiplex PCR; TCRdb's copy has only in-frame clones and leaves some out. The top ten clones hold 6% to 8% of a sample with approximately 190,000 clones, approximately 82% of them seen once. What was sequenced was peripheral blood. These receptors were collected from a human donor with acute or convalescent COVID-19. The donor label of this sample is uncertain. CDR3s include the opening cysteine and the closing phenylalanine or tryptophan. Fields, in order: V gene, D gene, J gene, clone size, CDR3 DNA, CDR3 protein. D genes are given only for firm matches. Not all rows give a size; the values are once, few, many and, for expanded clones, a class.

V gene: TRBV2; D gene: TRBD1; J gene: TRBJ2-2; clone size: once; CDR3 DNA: TGTGCCAGCACCGACAGGGTCGCCGGGGAGCTGTTTTTT; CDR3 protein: CASTDRVAGELFF
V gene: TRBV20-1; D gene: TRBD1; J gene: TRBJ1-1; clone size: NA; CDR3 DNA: TGCAGTGTCCGGTGGACAGGAGAAGCTTTCTTT; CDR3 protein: CSVRWTGEAFF
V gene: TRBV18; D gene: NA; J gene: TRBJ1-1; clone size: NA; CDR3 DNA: TGTGCCAGCTCCCCGGGGGGGGGTCGCGAAGCTTTCTTT; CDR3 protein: CASSPGGGREAFF
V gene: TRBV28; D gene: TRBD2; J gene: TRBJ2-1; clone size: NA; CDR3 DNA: TGTGCCAGCAGCCCTGGGACTAGCGGGAGCGGTGAGCAGTTCTTC; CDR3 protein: CASSPGTSGSGEQFF
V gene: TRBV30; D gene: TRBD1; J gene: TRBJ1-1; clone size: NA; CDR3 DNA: TGTGCCTTCAATCAGGGGGCGTTAGGGAACACTGAAGCTTTCTTT; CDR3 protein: CAFNQGALGNTEAFF
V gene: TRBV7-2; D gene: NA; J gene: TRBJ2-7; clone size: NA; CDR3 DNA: TGTGCCAGCAGCTTAGTGGCGGCCGAAGACTACGAGCAGTACTTC; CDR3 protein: CASSLVAAEDYEQYF
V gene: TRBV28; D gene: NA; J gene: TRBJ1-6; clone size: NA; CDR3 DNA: TGTGCCAGCAGTTTAGACACGAATAATTCACCCCTCCACTTT; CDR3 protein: CASSLDTNNSPLHF
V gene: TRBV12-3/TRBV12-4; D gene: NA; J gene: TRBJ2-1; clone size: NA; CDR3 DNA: TGTGCCAGCAGTTTCTCCGGGGAGCAGTTCTTC; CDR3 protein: CASSFSGEQFF
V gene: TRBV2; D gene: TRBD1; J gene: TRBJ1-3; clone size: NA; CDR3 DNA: TGTGCCAGCAGCAGGACAGGGCCGAGCTCTGGAAACACCATATATTTT; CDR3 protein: CASSRTGPSSGNTIYF
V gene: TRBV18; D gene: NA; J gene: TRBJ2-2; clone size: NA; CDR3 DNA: TGTGCCAGCTCACCGACAGGATCCCGGATGAACACCGGGGAGCTGTTTTTT; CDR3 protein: CASSPTGSRMNTGELFF
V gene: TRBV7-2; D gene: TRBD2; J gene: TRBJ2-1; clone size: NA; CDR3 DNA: TGTGCCAGCAGCCTAAGGGGGACTAGCGGGCCCAGCTCCTACAATGAGCAGTTCTTC; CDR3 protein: CASSLRGTSGPSSYNEQFF
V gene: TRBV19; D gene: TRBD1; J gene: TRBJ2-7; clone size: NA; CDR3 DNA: TGTGCCAGTAGTCGGGACGGGACAGGGTCCTACGAGCAGTACTTC; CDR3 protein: CASSRDGTGSYEQYF
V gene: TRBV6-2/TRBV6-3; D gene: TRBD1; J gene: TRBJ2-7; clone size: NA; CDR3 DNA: TGTGCCAGCAGCTGGACAGGGGCCATATACGAGCAGTACTTC; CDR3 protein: CASSWTGAIYEQYF
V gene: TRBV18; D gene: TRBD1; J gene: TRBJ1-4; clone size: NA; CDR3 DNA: TGTGCCAGCACCCGGGACAGTAATGAAAAACTGTTTTTT; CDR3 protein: CASTRDSNEKLFF
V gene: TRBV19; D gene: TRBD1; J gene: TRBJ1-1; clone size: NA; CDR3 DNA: TGTGCCAGTAGTTGGGATGGACAGGGGAACACTGAAGCTTTCTTT; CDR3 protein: CASSWDGQGNTEAFF
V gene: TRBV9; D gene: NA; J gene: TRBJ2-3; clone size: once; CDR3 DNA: TGTGCCAGCAGCGTCTATAGCGACGGCACAGATACGCAGTATTTT; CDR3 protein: CASSVYSDGTDTQYF
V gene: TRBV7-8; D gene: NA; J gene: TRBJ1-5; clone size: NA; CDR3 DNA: TGTGCCAGCAGCCGAAGGGGGGGGCCCCAGCATTTT; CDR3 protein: CASSRRGGPQHF
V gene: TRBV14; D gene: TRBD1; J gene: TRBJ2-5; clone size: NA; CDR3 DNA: TGTGCCAGCAGATATGTGACAGGGCGGGAGACCCAGTACTTC; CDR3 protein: CASRYVTGRETQYF
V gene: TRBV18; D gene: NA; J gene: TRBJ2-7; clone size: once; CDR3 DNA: TGTGCCAGCTCACCATCCTCAGGGTCCTACGAGCAGTACTTC; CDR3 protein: CASSPSSGSYEQYF
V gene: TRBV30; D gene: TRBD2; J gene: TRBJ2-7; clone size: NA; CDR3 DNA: TGTGCCTGGAGCCCCCCCGGTTTCGGGGGGAGGTACGAGCAGTACTTC; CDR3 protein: CAWSPPGFGGRYEQYF
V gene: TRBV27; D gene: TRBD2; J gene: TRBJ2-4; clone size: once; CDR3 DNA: TGTGCCAGCAGTTTTGGGAGGGGCTCGGAAAACATTCAGTACTTC; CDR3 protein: CASSFGRGSENIQYF
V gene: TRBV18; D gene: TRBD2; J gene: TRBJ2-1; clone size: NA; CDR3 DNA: TGTGCCAGCTCACCGAGGTCCGGACTAGAATACAATGAGCAGTTCTTC; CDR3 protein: CASSPRSGLEYNEQFF
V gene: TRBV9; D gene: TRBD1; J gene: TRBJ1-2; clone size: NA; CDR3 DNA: TGTGCCAGCAGCACCACCGGGACAGGGGATACCTATGGCTACACCTTC; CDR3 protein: CASSTTGTGDTYGYTF
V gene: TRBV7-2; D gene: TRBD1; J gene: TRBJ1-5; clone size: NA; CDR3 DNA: TGTGCCAGCAGCCTGACAGGGGGCGATCAGCCCCAGCATTTT; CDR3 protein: CASSLTGGDQPQHF
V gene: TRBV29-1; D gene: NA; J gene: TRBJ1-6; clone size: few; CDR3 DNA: TGCAGCGTCCTCTTGGTCGGAGGACCTTCACCCCTCCACTTT; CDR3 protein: CSVLLVGGPSPLHF
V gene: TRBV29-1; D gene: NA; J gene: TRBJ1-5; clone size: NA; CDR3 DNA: TGCAGCGTTGGCGGCAGCAATCAGCCCCAGCATTTT; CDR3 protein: CSVGGSNQPQHF
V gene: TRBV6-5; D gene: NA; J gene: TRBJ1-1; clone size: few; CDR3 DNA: TGTGCCAGCACGGATTCGAGGGAGACTTTCTTT; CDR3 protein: CASTDSRETFF
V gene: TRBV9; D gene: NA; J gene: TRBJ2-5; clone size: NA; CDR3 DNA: TGTGCCAGCAGCCTCCGCGGCGAGACCCAAGAGACCCAGTACTTC; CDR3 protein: CASSLRGETQETQYF
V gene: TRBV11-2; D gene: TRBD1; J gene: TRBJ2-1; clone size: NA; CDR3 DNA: TGTGCCAGCAGCCCCGGACAGGGCTACAATGAGCAGTTCTTC; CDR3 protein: CASSPGQGYNEQFF
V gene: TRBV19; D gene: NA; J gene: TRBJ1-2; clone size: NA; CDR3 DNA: TGTGCCAGTAGTCCGGGGGGCGGTTTTGGTGGCTACACCTTC; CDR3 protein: CASSPGGGFGGYTF
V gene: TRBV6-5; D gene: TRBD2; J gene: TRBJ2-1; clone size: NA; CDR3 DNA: TGTGCCAGCAGCCGAGGGACTAGCGGAAGCAATGAGCAGTTCTTC; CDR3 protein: CASSRGTSGSNEQFF
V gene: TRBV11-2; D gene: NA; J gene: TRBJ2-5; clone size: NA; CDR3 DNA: TGTGCCAGCAGCTTAGCCCGGAGCGGGTCCGGGAAAGAGACCCAGTACTTC; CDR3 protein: CASSLARSGSGKETQYF
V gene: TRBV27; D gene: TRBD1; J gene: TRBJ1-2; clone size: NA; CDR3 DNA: TGTGCCAGCGGCTACGGGACAGATTATGGCTACACCTTC; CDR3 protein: CASGYGTDYGYTF
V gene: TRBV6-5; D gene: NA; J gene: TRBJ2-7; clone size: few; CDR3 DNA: TGTGCCAGCAGAGAGACAGGTAGAACCTACGAGCAGTACTTC; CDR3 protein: CASRETGRTYEQYF
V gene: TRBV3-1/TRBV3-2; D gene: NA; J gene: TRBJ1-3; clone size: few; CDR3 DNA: TGTGCCAGCAGCCAAGAGGGCGCGGGTGGAAACACCATATATTTT; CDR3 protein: CASSQEGAGGNTIYF
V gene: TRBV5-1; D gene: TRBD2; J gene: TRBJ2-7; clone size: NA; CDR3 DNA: TGCGCCAGCAGCTGGACTAGCGGACCAACCTACGAGCAGTACTTC; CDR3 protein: CASSWTSGPTYEQYF
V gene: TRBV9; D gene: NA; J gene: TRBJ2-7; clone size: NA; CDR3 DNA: TGTGCCAGCAGCGTAGGAGCGTCCCTCGGCGAGCAGTACTTC; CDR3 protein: CASSVGASLGEQYF
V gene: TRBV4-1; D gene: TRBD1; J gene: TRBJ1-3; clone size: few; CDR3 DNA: TGCGCCAGCGGGATAGAGACAGGGAGTTTCCCTGGAAACACCATATATTTT; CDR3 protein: CASGIETGSFPGNTIYF
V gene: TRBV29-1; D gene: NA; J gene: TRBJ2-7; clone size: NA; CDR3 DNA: TGCAGCGTGTCACCTTTCGGGGGACGGGACGAGCAGTACTTC; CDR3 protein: CSVSPFGGRDEQYF
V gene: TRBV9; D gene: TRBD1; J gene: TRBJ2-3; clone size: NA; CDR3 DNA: TGTGCCAGCAGCGTAGGAGTGGCTTTGGGACAGGGAACAGATACGCAGTATTTT; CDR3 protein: CASSVGVALGQGTDTQYF
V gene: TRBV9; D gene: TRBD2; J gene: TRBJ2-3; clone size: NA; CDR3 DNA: TGTGCCAGCAGCGCGGAAAGGGGACTACCGCACAGAGATACGCAGTATTTT; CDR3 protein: CASSAERGLPHRDTQYF
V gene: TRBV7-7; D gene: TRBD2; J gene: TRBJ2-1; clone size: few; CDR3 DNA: TGTGCCAGCAGTACAGCTAGCGGTTCGTACAATGAGCAGTTCTTC; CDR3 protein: CASSTASGSYNEQFF
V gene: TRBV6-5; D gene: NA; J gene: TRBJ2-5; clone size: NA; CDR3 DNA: TGTGCCAGCAGGCCTCAGGGGAGCAGGGAGACCCAGTACTTC; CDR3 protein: CASRPQGSRETQYF
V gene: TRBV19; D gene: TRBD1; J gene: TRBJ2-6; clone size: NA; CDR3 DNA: TGTGCCACCCAACCATTAGACAGGGGGGGATCTGGGGCCAACGTCCTGACTTTC; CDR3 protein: CATQPLDRGGSGANVLTF
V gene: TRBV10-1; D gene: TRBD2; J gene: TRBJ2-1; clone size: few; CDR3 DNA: TGCGCCAGCAGCCAGCCGGGACTAGCGGGAGGTTGGAATGAGCAGTTCTTC; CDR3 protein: CASSQPGLAGGWNEQFF
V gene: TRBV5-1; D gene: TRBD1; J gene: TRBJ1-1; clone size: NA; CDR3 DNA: TGCGCCAGCAGCGGGACAGGGACCAACACTGAAGCTTTCTTT; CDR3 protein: CASSGTGTNTEAFF
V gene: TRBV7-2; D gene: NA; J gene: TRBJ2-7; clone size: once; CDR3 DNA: TGTGCCAGCAGCTTCACAGGGATCGGGTACGAGCAGTACTTC; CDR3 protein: CASSFTGIGYEQYF
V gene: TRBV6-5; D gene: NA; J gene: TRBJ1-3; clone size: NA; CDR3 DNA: TGTGCCAGCAGCTCGACAGGCCCCTCTGGAAACACCATATATTTT; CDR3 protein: CASSSTGPSGNTIYF
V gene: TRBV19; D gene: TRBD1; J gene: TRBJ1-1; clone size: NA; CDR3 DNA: TGTGCCAGTAGTACCCCGGGACAGGGTTTGGTCACTGAAGCTTTCTTT; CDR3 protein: CASSTPGQGLVTEAFF
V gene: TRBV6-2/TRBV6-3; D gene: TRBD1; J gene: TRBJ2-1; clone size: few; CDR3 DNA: TGTGCCAGCAGTTACCCGGGACAGATAAATGAGCAGTTCTTC; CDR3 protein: CASSYPGQINEQFF
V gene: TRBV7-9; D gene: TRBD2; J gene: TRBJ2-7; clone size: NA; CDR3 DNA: TGTGCCAGCCGGGGCAGGGAGGGAGAGCAGTACTTC; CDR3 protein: CASRGREGEQYF
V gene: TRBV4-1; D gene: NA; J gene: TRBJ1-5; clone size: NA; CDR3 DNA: TGCGCCAGCAGCCAGTTTACAGGGTTGTGGGGGCCCCAGCATTTT; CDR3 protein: CASSQFTGLWGPQHF
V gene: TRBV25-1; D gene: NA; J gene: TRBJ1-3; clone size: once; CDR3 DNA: TGTGCCAGCAGTGAAACGGGGGTAGCCGGAAACACCATATATTTT; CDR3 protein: CASSETGVAGNTIYF
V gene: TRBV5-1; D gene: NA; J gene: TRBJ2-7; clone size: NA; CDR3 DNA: TGCGCCAGCAGCTTGGCCGAGTTCTACGAGCAGTACTTC; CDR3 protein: CASSLAEFYEQYF